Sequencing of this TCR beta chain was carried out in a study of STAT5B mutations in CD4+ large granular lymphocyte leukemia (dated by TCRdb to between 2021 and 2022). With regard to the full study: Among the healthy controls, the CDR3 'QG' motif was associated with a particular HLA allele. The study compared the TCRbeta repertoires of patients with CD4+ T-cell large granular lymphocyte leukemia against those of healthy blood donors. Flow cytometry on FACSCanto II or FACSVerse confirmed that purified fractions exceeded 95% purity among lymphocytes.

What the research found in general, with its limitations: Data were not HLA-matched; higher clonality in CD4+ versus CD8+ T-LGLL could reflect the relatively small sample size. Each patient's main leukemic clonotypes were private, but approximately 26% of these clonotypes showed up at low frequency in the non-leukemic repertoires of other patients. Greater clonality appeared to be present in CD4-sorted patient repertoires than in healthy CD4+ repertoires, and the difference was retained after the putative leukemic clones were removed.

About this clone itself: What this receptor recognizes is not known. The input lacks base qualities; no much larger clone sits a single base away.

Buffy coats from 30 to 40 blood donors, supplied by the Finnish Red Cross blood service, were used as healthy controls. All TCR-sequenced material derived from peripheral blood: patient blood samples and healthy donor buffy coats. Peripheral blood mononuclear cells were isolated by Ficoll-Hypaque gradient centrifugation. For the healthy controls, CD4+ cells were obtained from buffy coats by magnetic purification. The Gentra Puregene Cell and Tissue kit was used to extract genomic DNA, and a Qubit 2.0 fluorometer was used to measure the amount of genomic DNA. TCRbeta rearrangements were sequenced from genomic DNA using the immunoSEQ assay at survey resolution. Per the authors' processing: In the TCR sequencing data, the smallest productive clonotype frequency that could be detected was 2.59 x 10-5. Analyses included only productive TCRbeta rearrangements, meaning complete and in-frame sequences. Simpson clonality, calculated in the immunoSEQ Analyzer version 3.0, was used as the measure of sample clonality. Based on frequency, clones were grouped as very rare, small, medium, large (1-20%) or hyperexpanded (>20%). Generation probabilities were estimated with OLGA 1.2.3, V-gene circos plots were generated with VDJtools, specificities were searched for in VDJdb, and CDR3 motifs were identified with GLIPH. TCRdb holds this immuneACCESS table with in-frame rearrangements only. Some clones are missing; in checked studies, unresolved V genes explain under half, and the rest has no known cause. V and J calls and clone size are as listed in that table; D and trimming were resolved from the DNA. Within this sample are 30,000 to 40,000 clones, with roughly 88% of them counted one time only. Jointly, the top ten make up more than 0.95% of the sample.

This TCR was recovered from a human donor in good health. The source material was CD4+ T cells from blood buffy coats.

The DNA reads TGTGCCAGTAGTATCTGGGGGCGCGGAAAAGGGGGGAACACTGAAGCTTTCTTT. Its product reads: CASSIWGRGKGGNTEAFF. Recombination joined TRBV19 with TRBJ1-1; possibly the D gene is TRBD1, per 6 matching bases. For CDR1 and CDR2, the germline V gene (reference sequence) lists LNHDA and SQIVND. Taken from cysteine to phenylalanine, the CDR3 has 18 residues. Only CDR3 DNA is held: 54 bases, read in frame from base 1. Trimming takes 3 bases from V and 1 base from J, and the germline ends sit 21 bases apart.